This record looks at one T cell receptor beta chain sequence and its context. Its antigen is unidentified. TCRdb processed the multiplex PCR reads anew with MiXCR; each CDR3 protein has one entry. The sample shows about 63,000 distinct CDR3 sequences, around three fifths of them seen only once. V was cut by 6 bases and J by 8 bases, with 12 bases left in between. Germline assignment: CDR1 KGHDR and CDR2 SFDVKD. The CDR3 is 13 amino acids. This sample was included in a study of breast tumors, draining lymph nodes, adjacent tissues. Broader study findings: Data fit most tumor T cells coming from lymph node, expanding in tumor. Tumor TCR diversity was below lymph nodes but above nontumor tissue. Tumor T cell lymph node origin was a supported hypothesis, not proven. Compared with basal-like, luminal-like tumors shared significantly more repertoire with nontumor tissue.

This clonotype originated in a female donor with breast cancer. Some clones in this sample may be carry-over from other donors' samples. Input material: breast tumor tissue. The chain joins TRBV24-1 to TRBJ2-2; no firm D call. The CDR3 here is CATSKPNRGELFF. The CDR3 nucleotides read TGTGCCACCAGTAAGCCCAACCGGGGGGAGCTGTTTTTT.